Below, 10 T cell receptor beta chains from the same sample are listed, as sequenced in a study of blood T cell repertoires in COVID-19. The repertoire was sequenced with immunoSEQ multiplex PCR; TCRdb's copy has only in-frame clones and lacks some. The sample has about 140,000 clones; roughly four fifths are singletons. The sample was peripheral blood. The receptors come from a woman aged 45 to 65 with active or convalescent COVID-19.

The genes are TRBV6-5 and TRBJ2-1, with 8 positions matching TRBD1. The CDR3 contains 15 residues. With V trimmed by 4 bases and J by 6 bases, 8 bases remained unmatched. Per germline, CDR1 MNHEY and CDR2 SVGAGI. CDR3 residues: CASSSPDRARNEQFF. CDR3 nucleotide sequence: TGTGCCAGCAGTTCCCCGGACAGGGCGCGCAATGAGCAGTTCTTC.

The V call is TRBV5-1, the J call TRBJ1-4; tentative D call: TRBD1 (5 bases). With 5 bases removed from V and 8 bases from J, the gap between germline ends came to 19 bases. CDR3 size: 15 residues. Germline V gives CDR1 SGHRS, CDR2 YFSETQ. CDR3 sequence: CASRSGDVLREKLFF. The CDR3 bases are TGCGCCAGCAGATCGGGGGATGTGCTCCGGGAAAAACTGTTTTTT.

The J gene is TRBJ2-3, the V gene TRBV11-2, with 12 nucleotides matching TRBD1. Germline CDR1 reads SGHAT; CDR2 reads FQNNGV. CDR3 length equals 16 residues. V trimming: 5 bases; J trimming: 4 bases; junction bases outside the gene matches: 7. The CDR3 here is CASSKTGTGGADTQYF. CDR3 in DNA: TGTGCCAGCAGCAAGACCGGGACAGGGGGCGCAGATACGCAGTATTTT.

The chain uses TRBV3-1 (or the pseudogene TRBV3-2) and TRBJ1-2, with 12 bases fitting TRBD1. CDR1 is LGHDT, CDR2 YNNKEL, per germline (reference sequence). V lost 4 bases to trimming and J lost 6 bases; unmatched junction nucleotides: 6. The CDR3 consists of 15 residues. As DNA, the CDR3 is TGTGCCAGCAGCCTCGGGACAGGGGGCAGGGATGGCTACACCTTC. Translation gives CASSLGTGGRDGYTF.

The chain is built from TRBV18 and TRBJ2-1; TRBD2 matches at 9 bases. The CDR3 runs 16 residues. Germline CDR1 is KGHSH and CDR2 is LQKENI. V lost 2 bases to trimming and J lost 5 bases; unmatched junction nucleotides: 7. In DNA, the CDR3 is TGTGCCAGCTCACCATTGGCGGGAGGGTTACACAATGAGCAGTTCTTC. It specifies CASSPLAGGLHNEQFF.

V usage is TRBV19 and J usage is TRBJ2-3; D is undetermined. Germline V lookup: CDR1 LNHDA, CDR2 SQIVND (reference sequence). V lost 5 bases and J 3 bases, leaving 15 bases between the germline ends. The CDR3 sequence is 15 residues long. The CDR3 loop reads CASSPAIARTDTQYF. In nucleotides, the CDR3 is TGTGCCAGTAGTCCGGCCATAGCTCGGACAGATACGCAGTATTTT.

This chain uses TRBV4-3 with TRBJ2-1; D not resolved. CDR1 and CDR2 from the germline V gene are LGHNA and YSLEER. Trimming stripped 5 bases from V and 3 bases from J, with 11 bases between. The CDR3 length is 14 residues. CDR3 sequence reads: CASSSLSDYNEQFF. The CDR3 DNA sequence: TGCGCCAGCAGCAGCCTAAGCGACTACAATGAGCAGTTCTTC.

The chain has TRBV6-5 and TRBJ1-2; 8 nucleotides line up with TRBD1. V lost 0 bases to trimming and J lost 5 bases; unmatched junction nucleotides: 5. The germline gives CDR1 MNHEY, CDR2 SVGAGI. The length of the CDR3 is 15 residues. The CDR3 here is CASSYSRTGLYGYTF. The CDR3 DNA reads TGTGCCAGCAGTTACTCGAGGACAGGGTTGTATGGCTACACCTTC.

The chain has TRBV4-3 and TRBJ2-7; tentative D call: TRBD2 (5 bases). CDR1 and CDR2 (germline): LGHNA, YSLEER. This CDR3 spans 15 amino acids. The V end was cut by 0 bases, the J end by 3 bases, with 12 bases between. The CDR3 DNA reads as TGCGCCAGCAGCCAAGAGGAGGATAAACACTACGAGCAGTACTTC. Translation: CASSQEEDKHYEQYF.

This clone has a handful of counts. The chain links TRBV7-2 to TRBJ2-1, with 9 bases that match TRBD2. The CDR3 contains 15 residues. V shed 7 bases, J shed 7 bases, and the junction held 11 bases outside the gene matches. Germline V CDR1 and CDR2: SGHTA, FQGNSA. This CDR3 is CASTSGGRALNEQFF. CDR3 bases: TGTGCCAGCACCTCAGGCGGGAGGGCCTTGAATGAGCAGTTCTTC.